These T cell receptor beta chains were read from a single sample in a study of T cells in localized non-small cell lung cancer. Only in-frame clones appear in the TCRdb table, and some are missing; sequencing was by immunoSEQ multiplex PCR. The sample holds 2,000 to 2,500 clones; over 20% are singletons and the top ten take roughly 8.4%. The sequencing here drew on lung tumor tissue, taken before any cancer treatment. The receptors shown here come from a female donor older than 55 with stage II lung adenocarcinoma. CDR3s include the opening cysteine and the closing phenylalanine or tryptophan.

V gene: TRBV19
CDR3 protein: CASSRAGQPQHF

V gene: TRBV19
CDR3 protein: CASSRGGTGGRGTDTQYF

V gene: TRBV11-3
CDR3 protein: CASSPAGISGGSYGYTF

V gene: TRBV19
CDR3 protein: CASSIEKTAYYTEAFF

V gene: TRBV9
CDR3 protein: CASSVADSGNTIYF

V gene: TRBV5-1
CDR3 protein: CASSLSSGFDQPQHF

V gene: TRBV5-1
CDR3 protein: CASSLVLAGGPNEQFF

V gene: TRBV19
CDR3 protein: CASSTPGRNYEQYF

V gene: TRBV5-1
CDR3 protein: CASSPPSGRGNTIYF

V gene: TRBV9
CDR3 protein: CASGRDFSRGNTIYF

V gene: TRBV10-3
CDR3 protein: CAISESYFGVVGGRDQPQHF

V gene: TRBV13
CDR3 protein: CASSLGANTEAFF

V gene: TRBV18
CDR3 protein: CASSTGPTREQYF

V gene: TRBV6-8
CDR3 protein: CASSGNMGNQPQHF

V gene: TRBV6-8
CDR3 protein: CAITRGQGGTEAFF

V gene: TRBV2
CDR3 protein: CASSGSGTGGIRQFF

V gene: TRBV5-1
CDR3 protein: CASSLPYSQRGVDTGELFF

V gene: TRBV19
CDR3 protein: CASRLTSGITYNEQFF

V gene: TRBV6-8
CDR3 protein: CAISGDRGLADTQYF

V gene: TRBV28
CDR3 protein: CASIGGAKGYTF